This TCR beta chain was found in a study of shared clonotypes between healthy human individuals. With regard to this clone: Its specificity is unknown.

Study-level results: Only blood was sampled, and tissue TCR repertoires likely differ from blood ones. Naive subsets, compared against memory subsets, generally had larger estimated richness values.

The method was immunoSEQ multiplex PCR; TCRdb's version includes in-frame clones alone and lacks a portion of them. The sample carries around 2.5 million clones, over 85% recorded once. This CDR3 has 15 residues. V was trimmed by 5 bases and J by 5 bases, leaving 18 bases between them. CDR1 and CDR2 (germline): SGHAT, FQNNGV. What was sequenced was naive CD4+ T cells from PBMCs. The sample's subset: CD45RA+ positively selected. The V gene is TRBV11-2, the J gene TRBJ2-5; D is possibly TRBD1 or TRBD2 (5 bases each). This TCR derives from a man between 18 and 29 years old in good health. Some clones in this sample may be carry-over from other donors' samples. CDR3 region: CASSTDPGAQETQYF. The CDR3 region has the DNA TGTGCCAGCAGCACAGACCCCGGGGCCCAGGAGACCCAGTACTTC. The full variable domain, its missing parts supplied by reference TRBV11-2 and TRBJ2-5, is EAGVAQSPRYKIIEKRQSVAFWCNPISGHATLYWYQQILGQGPKLLIQFQNNGVVDDSQLPKDRFSAERLKGVDSTLKIQPAKLEDSAVYLCASSTDPGAQETQYFGPGTRLLVL.